This T cell receptor (beta chain) was obtained from a study of blood T cells in healthy people across ages. CDR1 is SNHLY, CDR2 FYNNEI, per germline. This CDR3 is 15 amino acids long. Then a second PCR, running roughly 7 to 11 cycles, was carried out with a sample-barcoded 5' primer and a J-beta primer mix. Tagging of each cDNA molecule was performed by a template-switch adaptor with 12 random nucleotides. TCRdb redid the calling of the 5' RACE reads with MiXCR, one entry per CDR3 protein. The sample includes 780,000 or so distinct CDR3 sequences, 56% of them seen just once. Sequencing input: blood. This TCR came from a man aged 35-49 years in good health. The gene calls are TRBV2 and TRBJ2-7; tentatively, D is TRBD1 or TRBD2 (5 bases each). Gene TRBJ2-5 matches the end of the DNA better, so the J call may be wrong. Here the CDR3 DNA reads TGTGCCAGCAGAGCCCGGGACGGAGAATGGGAGACCCAGTACTTC. Encoded protein: CASRARDGEWETQYF.